This paragraph covers one T cell receptor beta chain sequence. Its antigen is unidentified. A second PCR, run for roughly 7 to 12 cycles, used a sample-barcoded 5' primer plus a J-beta primer mix. TCRdb recomputed calls from the 5' RACE reads with MiXCR, one row per CDR3 protein. The table has fewer than 1,000,000 distinct CDR3 sequences, around 45% seen once. The source of the sample is a study of blood T cells in healthy people across ages. Broader study findings: Unsorted PBMCs prevented conclusive naive versus antigen-experienced comparison. Observed TCR beta diversity per million T cells went down as age went up. This fall followed a roughly linear course with age.

Isolation of PBMCs gave at least 6 million cells per sample. The CDR3 has 14 amino acids. V lost 6 bases to trimming and J lost 8 bases, with 16 bases between them. The rearrangement uses TRBV12-3 or TRBV12-4 and TRBJ1-4, with D maybe TRBD1 (6 bases). What was sequenced was blood. This clonotype originated in a man aged 55 to 69 in good health. CDR3 protein: CASRRSGAPEKLFF. CDR3 sequence (DNA): TGTGCCAGCAGGAGATCAGGGGCCCCAGAAAAACTGTTTTTT.